The sample holds a few counts of the clone carrying this T cell receptor beta chain. The time point here: patch test 2, 6 weeks after DPC sensitization. The treatment here: therapeutic diphenylcyclopropenone sensitization with weekly scalp DPC. The data derive from a study of human T cells and chemical hapten exposure. Authors' processing steps: Per-sample TCR counts ranged from about 23,224 to 750,000, median about 98,000. From the RACE reads, TCRdb called clonotypes with MiXCR, one entry per CDR3 protein. Clone size and V and J calls follow TCRdb, not the original study. Of 350,000 to 400,000 distinct CDR3 sequences in the sample, around 6% were seen once. The sample here was whole blood, taken in connection with sensitization to the hapten diphenylcyclopropenone (DPC). The source is a woman younger than 35 with alopecia areata. Some clones in this sample may be carry-over from other donors' samples.

The chain's CDR3 is CAVRRQGEQPQHF. The CDR3 bases are TGTGCCGTACGTAGACAGGGCGAGCAGCCCCAGCATTTT. V is TRBV6-2 or TRBV6-3 and J is TRBJ1-5, with 7 bases fitting TRBD1. The trim removed 11 bases at V and 7 bases at J, leaving 11 bases unmatched. Germline-derived CDR1 and CDR2 are MNHEY and SVGEGT. This CDR3 has 13 amino acids.